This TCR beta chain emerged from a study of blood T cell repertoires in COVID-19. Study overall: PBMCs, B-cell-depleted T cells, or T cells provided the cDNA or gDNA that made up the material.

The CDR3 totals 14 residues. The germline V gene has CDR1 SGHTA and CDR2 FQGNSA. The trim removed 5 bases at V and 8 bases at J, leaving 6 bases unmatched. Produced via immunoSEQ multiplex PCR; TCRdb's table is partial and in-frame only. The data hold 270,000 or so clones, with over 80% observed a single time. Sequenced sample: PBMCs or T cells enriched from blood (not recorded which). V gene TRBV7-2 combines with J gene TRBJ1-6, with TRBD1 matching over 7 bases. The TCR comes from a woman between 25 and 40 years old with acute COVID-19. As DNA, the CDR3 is TGTGCCAGCAGCCGGACAGGCTCCCATTCACCCCTCCACTTT. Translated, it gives CASSRTGSHSPLHF.